Reported below is one T cell receptor beta chain. Its matching antigen is unknown. This entry belongs to a study of T cell responses to AZD1222 COVID-19 vaccine. Germline values: CDR1 LNHDA, CDR2 SQIVND (reference sequence). Trimming shortened V by 6 bases and J by 10 bases, and 10 bases separated the two germline ends. This CDR3 contains 12 residues. TCRdb's copy holds only in-frame clones and misses some; the assay was immunoSEQ multiplex PCR. The table records about 170,000 clones, approximately 93% of them present only once. Study conclusions and caveats: Repertoire collection took place solely once the T cell response had peaked. It should be noted that donors were predominantly white British and more often female, and clonal diversity was possibly underestimated.

The rearrangement uses TRBV19 and TRBJ1-6; TRBD1 is a possible D gene (5 bases). The sequence was collected from an adult in good health. The starting material was peripheral blood, obtained on day 0 of AZD1222 vaccination. CDR3 amino acids: CASSPPGSPLHF. The DNA for the CDR3 is TGTGCCAGTAGCCCTCCAGGGTCACCCCTCCACTTT.